This T cell receptor beta chain stems from a study of a mutant IDH1 vaccine in newly diagnosed glioma. Study as a whole: Initiation of the vaccine course occurred 4-6 weeks after radiotherapy alone, or alongside temozolomide cycles. Most patients had radiochemotherapy with temozolomide before enrollment; others had one alone. Study-wide findings and caveats: Pseudoprogression seemingly bore no relation to changes in top peripheral T cell clonotypes.

Documented time point: week 47, end of study. The vaccine gave 300 ug of a 20-mer mutant IDH1 peptide subcutaneously per dose. Eight vaccinations went to patients in weeks 1, 3, 5, 7, 11, 15, 19, 23. The CDR3 runs 17 residues. CDR1 is SGHTA, CDR2 FQGNSA, per germline. Trimming stripped 1 base from V and 8 bases from J, with 20 bases between. Data came from immunoSEQ multiplex PCR; TCRdb stores just in-frame clones and leaves some out. This table holds 13,000 or so clones, just over 75% found once. Remarks on this clone: What it binds is not known.

This TCR was sampled from a woman aged 35 to 49 with glioma. The rearrangement links TRBV7-2 to TRBJ2-2; D may be TRBD2 (5 bases). The sample in question was PBMCs, obtained from a glioma patient whose treatment included an IDH1 peptide vaccine. The CDR3 sequence is CASSLDIASTRVGELFF. In nucleotides, the CDR3 is TGTGCCAGCAGCTTAGACATAGCTTCAACTAGGGTGGGGGAGCTGTTTTTT.